The clone carrying this T cell receptor beta chain was seen once. Only in-frame clones appear in the TCRdb table, and some are missing; sequencing was by immunoSEQ multiplex PCR. In the table there are a few hundred thousand clones, approximately 85% of which are singletons. Trimming removed 2 bases from V and 4 bases from J, with 11 bases in between. In germline, CDR1 is GTSNPN, CDR2 SVGIG (reference sequence). CDR3 length: 13 amino acids. The sample originates from a study of blood T cell repertoires in COVID-19. Turning to the study itself: Donors in the United States, Italy and Spain gave samples during acute or convalescent COVID-19.

V gene TRBV30 combines with J gene TRBJ1-2; tentative D call: TRBD1 (5 bases). This TCR was recovered from a woman aged 25 to 39 who had recovered from COVID-19. The sequenced sample consisted of PBMCs or T cells enriched from blood (not recorded which). CDR3 nucleotide sequence: TGTGCCTGGAGTCAGACAGCTATCTATGGCTACACCTTC. Encoded protein: CAWSQTAIYGYTF.